The source of this TCR beta chain is a study of PD-L1 blockade in urothelial cancer. Looking at the study overall: Men with urothelial cancer arising in the bladder made up most of the 29 patients. Analysis of blood occurred 3 weeks (second dose) and 6 weeks after treatment start. When blood samples were assessed, the median T cell count was 141,255.

The table came from immunoSEQ multiplex PCR; TCRdb's copy has only in-frame clones and leaves some out. The repertoire holds more than 90,000 clones, with around nine tenths as singletons. Time point denoted: pretreatment peripheral blood. The CDR3 sequence is 15 residues long. Unmatched junction bases numbered 5, after V lost 4 bases and J lost 2 bases. Germline V gene sequence: CDR1 LGHNA, CDR2 YNFKEQ. V usage is TRBV4-2 and J usage is TRBJ1-2; 9 bases align to TRBD1. This receptor was obtained from a man aged 55 to 69 with urothelial cancer. The sample here was PBMCs, taken around atezolizumab (anti-PD-L1) treatment. The CDR3, as DNA: TGTGCCAGCAGCCCTGCCGGGACAGGGAACTATGGCTACACCTTC. It yields the protein CASSPAGTGNYGYTF.